This T cell receptor beta chain was recorded in a study of early T cells in non-severe SARS-CoV-2 infection. The wider study: Bulk RNA taken from unsorted whole blood was sequenced, leaving chains unpaired. Findings and caveats of the study: Matching with VDJdb favored anti-spike CD8 responses (missing private and CD4 specificities).

This clonotype was counted only a few times. As yet, its antigen is unknown. The germline V gene has CDR1 SGHRS and CDR2 YFSETQ. V dropped 0 bases and J dropped 0; count of bases not matched to a gene: 16. This CDR3 region has 20 residues. The TCR library protocol attached unique molecular identifiers to the individual cDNA molecules. Each CDR3 protein gets one entry after TCRdb re-called the 5' RACE reads with MiXCR. The table shows around 58,000 distinct CDR3 sequences, with about 7.7% occurring only once. The sample consisted of whole blood, taken at baseline. The chain is built from TRBV5-1 and TRBJ2-5, with 8 positions matching TRBD2. The origin of this receptor is an adult who was a healthcare worker with PCR-confirmed SARS-CoV-2 infection or an uninfected control (not recorded which). Here the CDR3 DNA reads TGCGCCAGCAGCTTGGCCGGTGGGCGGACTAGCCACCCGTACCAAGAGACCCAGTACTTC. This translates into CASSLAGGRTSHPYQETQYF. The entire variable domain, with the rest obtained from reference TRBV5-1 and TRBJ2-5, is as follows: KAGVTQTPRYLIKTRGQQVTLSCSPISGHRSVSWYQQTPGQGLQFLFEYFSETQRNKGNFPGRFSGRQFSNSRSEMNVSTLELGDSALYLCASSLAGGRTSHPYQETQYFGPGTRLLVL.